This T cell receptor (beta chain) comes out of a study of early T cells in non-severe SARS-CoV-2 infection. Study at large: Unsorted whole-blood RNA was sequenced in bulk, leaving chains unpaired.

Ten or more counts support this clonotype. The CDR3 is 10 residues long. Per germline, CDR1 MNHNS and CDR2 SASEGT. V lost 11 bases and J 9 bases, leaving 11 bases between the germline ends. TCRdb re-called the 5' RACE reads through MiXCR, storing one row per CDR3 protein. Here the sample spans about 100,000 distinct CDR3 sequences, 11% being singletons. The chain recombines TRBV6-1 with TRBJ1-5; no definite D call. The source of this sequence is an adult who was a healthcare worker with PCR-confirmed SARS-CoV-2 infection or an uninfected control (not recorded which). The sample was whole blood. The CDR3 DNA reads as TGTGCCGGCAACTTGGGGCCCCAGCATTTT. Translating it yields CAGNLGPQHF.